This entry lists 21 T cell receptor beta chains sequenced from one sample in a study of blood T cells in healthy people across ages. Combining a sample-barcoded 5' primer with a J-beta primer mix, a second PCR ran for about 7 to 11 cycles. Via MiXCR, TCRdb re-called the 5' RACE reads, giving one row per CDR3 protein. This table has roughly 500,000 distinct CDR3 sequences, 24% appearing once. Separately, the same data were catalogued under a study of T cells of mothers and their children.

Sequenced material: blood. These receptors all stem from a boy younger than 18 in good health.

This clonotype was seen more than once but under ten times. J is TRBJ1-4 and V is TRBV5-6, with a weak D call TRBD1 (5 bases). Trimming cost V 4 bases and J 0 bases, with 13 bases left between them. CDR1 and CDR2 from the germline V gene are SGHDT and YYEEEE. The CDR3 runs to 16 residues. As DNA, the CDR3 is TGTGCCAGCAGCGAGCGACAGATAGCAACTAATGAAAAACTGTTTTTT. It is translated as CASSERQIATNEKLFF.

This clonotype was seen a handful of times. V gene TRBV3-1 combines with J gene TRBJ2-7, with 7 bases that match TRBD2. The CDR3 is 17 residues long. Germline V gene sequence: CDR1 LGHDT, CDR2 YNNKEL (reference sequence). The J segment lost 4 bases and the V segment lost 0 bases, leaving 12 bases of the junction unmatched. The DNA of the CDR3 is TGTGCCAGCAGCCAAGACCTAGCGGCTACGAATTCTTACGAGCAGTACTTC. Translating gives CASSQDLAATNSYEQYF.

V gene TRBV6-5 combines with J gene TRBJ2-1; 10 bases agree with TRBD2. The J call may be incorrect, as the DNA end agrees better with TRBJ2-7. The CDR3 is 16 residues long. The germline gives CDR1 MNHEY, CDR2 SVGAGI. The DNA for the CDR3 is TGTGCCAGCAGTTACTCCCGGACTAGCGGATCCTACGAGCAGTACTTC. This encodes CASSYSRTSGSYEQYF.

The chain carries TRBV28 and TRBJ2-5; TRBD2 matches at 8 bases. The germline V gene has CDR1 MDHEN and CDR2 SYDVKM. This CDR3 contains 16 residues. J was trimmed by 0 bases and V by 8 bases; bases with no gene match: 11. The CDR3 region is CASSWAGLENQETQYF. CDR3 DNA sequence: TGTGCCAGCTCTTGGGCGGGACTAGAAAACCAAGAGACCCAGTACTTC.

V and J are TRBV6-5 and TRBJ2-5; D might be TRBD1 or TRBD2, each matching 5 bases. The V gene lost 6 bases and the J gene lost 3 bases, with 17 bases spanning the gap. Germline V CDR1 and CDR2: MNHEY, SVGAGI. The CDR3 consists of 15 residues. The CDR3 reads CASRTTRDEKETQYF. The CDR3 bases are TGTGCCAGCAGAACGACCCGGGACGAGAAAGAGACCCAGTACTTC.

Ten or more counts support this clonotype. The chain carries TRBV7-2 and TRBJ2-5; the D is unclear. Looked up from germline, CDR1 is SGHTA and CDR2 is FQGNSA. V was trimmed by 2 bases and J by 2 bases, leaving 6 bases between them. The CDR3 is made up of 13 amino acids. In DNA, the CDR3 is TGTGCCAGCAGCTTAATCAGGCAAGAGACCCAGTACTTC. This gives the protein CASSLIRQETQYF.

In its sample, this clonotype was seen many times. The rearrangement links TRBV29-1 to TRBJ2-5; D is unclear. Trimming took off 6 bases at V and 0 bases at J, with 5 bases between the two ends. The CDR3 loop spans 11 amino acids. Germline assignment: CDR1 SQVTM and CDR2 ANQGSEA. Here the CDR3 reads CSVQNQETQYF. The CDR3 coding sequence is TGCAGCGTCCAGAACCAAGAGACCCAGTACTTC.

The chain carries TRBV20-1 and TRBJ2-5, with a weak D call TRBD1 (6 bases). Gene TRBJ2-7 matches the end of the DNA better, so the J call may be wrong. CDR3 length: 16 residues. The germline V gene encodes CDR1 DFQATT and CDR2 SNEGSKA (reference sequence). CDR3 amino acids: CSASGQSLNVNYEQYF. The DNA of the CDR3 is TGCAGTGCTAGCGGACAGTCTTTAAACGTCAATTACGAGCAGTACTTC.

This clonotype appeared a few times. This chain uses TRBV20-1 with TRBJ2-7, with 7 bases matching TRBD2. CDR1 and CDR2 from the germline V gene are DFQATT and SNEGSKA (reference sequence). V lost 5 bases and J lost 2; bases outside the gene matches: 12. The CDR3 covers 15 residues. The chain's CDR3 is CSAGWAGEGPYEQYF. The CDR3 coding sequence is TGCAGTGCTGGGTGGGCGGGAGAAGGGCCCTACGAGCAGTACTTC.

The chain couples TRBV6-2 or TRBV6-3 to TRBJ2-7; the match to TRBD2 covers 12 bases. CDR3 size: 15 residues. V gave up 4 bases and J gave up 3 bases; unmatched junction bases: 4. In germline, CDR1 is MNHEY, CDR2 SVGEGT. DNA for the CDR3: TGTGCCAGCAGTTCCCGACTAGCGGGAGTCTACGAGCAGTACTTC. Translation: CASSSRLAGVYEQYF.

V gene TRBV6-2 or TRBV6-3 combines with J gene TRBJ2-5, with 7 bases matching TRBD2. The CDR3 contains 14 residues. In germline, CDR1 is MNHEY, CDR2 SVGEGT. V trimming: 5 bases; J trimming: 3 bases; junction bases outside the gene matches: 6. The CDR3, as DNA: TGTGCCAGCAGTCCGGGACTAACAAAAGAGACCCAGTACTTC. This encodes CASSPGLTKETQYF.

This clonotype came up many times. The chain joins TRBV11-2 to TRBJ2-4; 12 bases are a match to TRBD2. The CDR3 is made up of 17 amino acids. Germline-derived CDR1 and CDR2 are SGHAT and FQNNGV. The trim removed 8 bases at V and 3 bases at J, leaving 11 bases unmatched. Written as DNA, the CDR3 is TGTGCCAGCGCGCGAGGACTAGCGGGATCCGGCAAAAACATTCAGTACTTC. This sequence encodes CASARGLAGSGKNIQYF.

This clonotype was seen ten or more times. The gene calls are TRBV28 and TRBJ2-5; D not resolved. The CDR3 has 12 residues. Trimming left V 2 bases short and J 5 bases short, with 6 bases between. Germline-derived CDR1 and CDR2 are MDHEN and SYDVKM. CDR3: CASSLPTETQYF. The CDR3 region has the DNA TGTGCCAGCAGTTTACCTACGGAGACCCAGTACTTC.

The chain carries TRBV24-1 and TRBJ2-1; no definite D call. The V gene's germline CDR1 is KGHDR and CDR2 SFDVKD. The CDR3 has 14 amino acids. Trimming left V 9 bases short and J 0 bases short, with 11 bases between. CDR3 sequence reads: CATGRDGSYNEQFF. CDR3 bases: TGTGCCACCGGTAGGGATGGCTCCTACAATGAGCAGTTCTTC.

This clonotype appeared a few times. The chain combines TRBV9 with TRBJ1-2, with TRBD1 matching over 10 bases. The V gene end was trimmed by 6 bases and the J gene end by 6 bases; junction bases not matched to a gene: 11. Germline CDR1 is SGDLS and CDR2 is YYNGEE. The CDR3 runs to 15 residues. CDR3 residues: CASNYPGQGQDGYTF. As DNA, the CDR3 is TGTGCCAGCAACTACCCGGGACAGGGGCAAGATGGCTACACCTTC.

This clonotype was counted a few times. The rearrangement uses TRBV7-2 and TRBJ2-5; maybe TRBD1 (5 bases). Germline CDR1 and CDR2: SGHTA and FQGNSA. The V end lost 4 bases, the J end lost 2 bases, and 14 bases lay between the germline ends. This CDR3 comprises 15 residues. The CDR3 loop reads CASSSWTWTQETQYF. DNA for the CDR3: TGTGCCAGCAGCTCCTGGACATGGACACAAGAGACCCAGTACTTC.

The gene calls are TRBV7-2 and TRBJ2-6; 7 bases are a match to TRBD2. Germline-derived CDR1 and CDR2 are SGHTA and FQGNSA. After removal of 0 bases from V and 1 base from J, the junction contained 12 bases not matched to a gene. CDR3 length equals 20 residues. The CDR3: CASSLALFGGYKSGANVLTF. As DNA, the CDR3 is TGTGCCAGCAGCTTAGCCCTTTTCGGGGGGTATAAGTCTGGGGCCAACGTCCTGACTTTC.

This chain connects TRBV6-1 to TRBJ2-5; 11 positions match TRBD2. The DNA end is more similar to TRBJ2-1, so the J call may be wrong. CDR1 is MNHNS, CDR2 SASEGT, per germline. The CDR3 extends over 16 amino acids. The CDR3 coding sequence is TGTGCCAGTAGTCCCCAGGTAGCGGGAGGGGAGGATGAGCAGTTCTTC. It is translated as CASSPQVAGGEDEQFF.

In this sample, this clonotype turned up once. The rearrangement uses TRBV3-1 and TRBJ1-2; 7 bases agree with TRBD1. There are 15 residues in the CDR3. The V gene's germline CDR1 is LGHDT and CDR2 YNNKEL (reference sequence). Unmatched junction bases numbered 14, after V lost 6 bases and J lost 7 bases. CDR3 sequence (DNA): TGTGCCAGCAGTCATCCCTGGACAGGTTCAGTTGGCTACACCTTC. Its protein is CASSHPWTGSVGYTF.

The chain links TRBV15 to TRBJ2-4; 12 bases align to TRBD1. This CDR3 spans 14 amino acids. Germline values: CDR1 LNHNV, CDR2 YYDKDF (reference sequence). Trimming cost V 3 bases and J 8 bases; bases outside gene matches: 2. This CDR3 is CATSRGQGADIQYF. The CDR3 coding sequence is TGTGCCACCAGCAGGGGACAGGGGGCAGACATTCAGTACTTC.

V is TRBV29-1 and J is TRBJ2-3, with 9 bases aligning to TRBD1. Germline V CDR1 and CDR2: SQVTM, ANQGSEA. The CDR3 runs 16 residues. J lost 1 base, V lost 3 bases, and 8 bases had no gene match. CDR3 in amino acids: CSVDRGTGKGTDTQYF. CDR3 bases: TGCAGCGTTGATAGGGGGACAGGGAAGGGCACAGATACGCAGTATTTT.